This section outlines one T cell receptor (beta chain) sequence together with its context. This CDR3 comprises 15 residues. V trimming: 4 bases; J trimming: 7 bases; junction bases outside the gene matches: 6. From germline, CDR1 is SGDLS and CDR2 YYNGEE. This record comes from a study of blood T cell repertoires in COVID-19. Whole-study context: Samples came from the United States, Italy and Spain, spanning acute and convalescent COVID-19. The cDNA or gDNA used as material had been derived from T cells, B-cell-depleted T cells, or PBMCs.

Original handling: Counts of nucleated cells, estimated from reference gene primer amplification, were obtained. Generated by immunoSEQ multiplex PCR, the TCRdb table keeps only in-frame clones and is missing some. The V and J calls and the clone size are those of that table, but D and trimming were determined from the DNA. Among 30,000 or so clones listed, about 90% were seen once. The sequenced sample consisted of peripheral blood. V usage is TRBV9 and J usage is TRBJ2-7; the match to TRBD2 covers 15 bases. The TCR was taken from a woman in her forties with active or convalescent COVID-19. The CDR3, as DNA: TGTGCCAGCAGCACCGCCGGACTAGCGGGAGGGGAGCAGTACTTC. This translates into CASSTAGLAGGEQYF.